This T cell receptor beta chain was obtained from a study of OX40 agonist ivuxolimab in advanced cancers. At cycle 4 day 1, cycle 7 day 1, and baseline, blood was sampled. CDR1 is MNHEY and CDR2 is SMNVEV in the germline V gene (reference sequence). Trimming took 3 bases from V and 0 from J, leaving 4 bases between them. The CDR3 runs 13 residues. Repertoires were generated with immunoSEQ multiplex PCR, while TCRdb's copy carries only in-frame clones and drops some. Among some 80,000 clones listed, roughly 84% were seen once. The receptor was derived from an adult with an advanced solid tumor such as melanoma, head and neck, liver or kidney cancer. The sample consisted of CD4+ or CD8+ T cells sorted from blood, taken in a trial of the OX40 agonist ivuxolimab. This sequence joins TRBV27 and TRBJ2-3; D gene uncertain. The CDR3 DNA is TGTGCCAGCAGTTTTTCTAGCACAGATACGCAGTATTTT. Translation gives CASSFSSTDTQYF.